This T cell receptor (beta chain) comes out of a study of cytomegalovirus exposure and HLA in healthy donors. On the study more broadly: The Caucasian-associated ancestry cluster contained more than 75% of the 398 genotyped donors.

The study, taken as a whole, reports: Rarity characterized most TCR sequences, yet some public TCRs appeared in many donors. Specific recognition of CMV antigens was confirmed in vitro for a few chains (all CMV-associated). The authors excluded some V segments, including TRBV6-2 and TRBV6-3, as indistinguishable.

The PCR employed 60 Vbeta primers together with 13 Jbeta primers. Generated by immunoSEQ multiplex PCR, the TCRdb table keeps only in-frame clones and is missing some. The table shows some 140,000 clones, with about three quarters occurring only once. Germline trimming cut 1 base from V and 12 bases from J; bases unmatched to any gene: 5. The CDR3 length is 15 residues. Germline V gene lookup returns CDR1 SGHDN and CDR2 FVKESK. This clone was counted once. The antigen is not known. Sample: PBMCs. The chain employs TRBV14 and TRBJ1-6; 11 positions agree with TRBD1. This TCR was sampled from a female donor in good health and CMV-seropositive. The chain's CDR3 is CASSQGDRGFLPLHF. CDR3 sequence (DNA): TGTGCCAGCAGCCAAGGGGACAGGGGGTTCTTACCCCTCCACTTT.